The clone carrying this T cell receptor (beta chain) has just a few counts. The source of the sample is a study of molecular identifiers for immune sequencing clone quantification. TCRdb ran MiXCR on the PCR reads and lists one entry per CDR3 protein. The sample consists of over 600,000 distinct CDR3 sequences, roughly 21% of them appearing once. The CDR3 length is 15 residues. Germline assignment: CDR1 SGHVS and CDR2 FNYEAQ. V lost 5 bases to trimming and J lost 3 bases; unmatched junction nucleotides: 9. This TCR was sampled from a human donor in good health. Some libraries in this study had Jurkat cell RNA spiked in. The sample comprised naive CD8+ T cells from blood, with Jurkat cell RNA spiked in. Subset in this sample: FACS-sorted CD8+CD4-CCR7+CD45RA+ naive T cells. This chain uses TRBV7-6 with TRBJ1-1, with TRBD1 identical over 7 bases. The CDR3 DNA sequence: TGTGCCAGCAGCAATGAAGGGGGCGCCTACACTGAAGCTTTCTTT. Protein: CASSNEGGAYTEAFF.